The 18 T cell receptor beta chains in this list originate from one sample, sequenced in a study of cytomegalovirus exposure and HLA in healthy donors. The repertoire was sequenced with immunoSEQ multiplex PCR; TCRdb's copy has only in-frame clones and lacks some. Here the sample spans 200,000 to 250,000 clones, around four fifths being singletons. Specimen: PBMCs. The receptor set was obtained from a woman in her late teens or twenties in good health and CMV-seronegative.

The chain has TRBV9 and TRBJ1-4; tentatively, D is TRBD1 (5 bases). Germline CDR1 and CDR2: SGDLS and YYNGEE. The CDR3 totals 15 residues. Trimming pared 0 bases from V and 4 bases from J, leaving 10 bases between. In DNA, the CDR3 is TGTGCCAGCAGCGTAGGCACAGGCTATAATGAAAAACTGTTTTTT. This encodes CASSVGTGYNEKLFF.

The chain has TRBV14 and TRBJ2-5; 8 bases are shared with TRBD1. The V segment lost 3 bases and the J segment 3 bases; nucleotides outside the gene matches: 9. The CDR3 totals 16 residues. Per the germline V gene, CDR1 is SGHDN and CDR2 is FVKESK. In nucleotides, the CDR3 is TGTGCCAGCAGCCACAGGGGGCGAGGGGTAGAAGAGACCCAGTACTTC. It encodes CASSHRGRGVEETQYF.

The V gene is TRBV4-1, the J gene TRBJ1-5; TRBD1 might be the D (5 bases). Germline V gene data show CDR1 as MGHRA and CDR2 as YSYEKL. Trimming shortened V by 0 bases and J by 4 bases, and 10 bases separated the two germline ends. There are 15 residues in the CDR3. DNA of the CDR3: TGCGCCAGCAGCCAAGATCGAAGGGGAAATCAGCCCCAGCATTTT. Its translation: CASSQDRRGNQPQHF.

The chain combines TRBV6-5 with TRBJ1-4; D is uncertain. The CDR3 is 14 residues long. Germline lookup yields CDR1 MNHEY and CDR2 SVGAGI. The ends were cut back, 0 bases at V and 7 bases at J, with 9 bases in the middle. In DNA, the CDR3 is TGTGCCAGCAGTTACTCGCCATGGGGTGAAAAACTGTTTTTT. It is translated as CASSYSPWGEKLFF.

The sample holds a few counts of this clone. The chain couples TRBV7-9 to TRBJ1-2, with D possibly being TRBD1 (5 bases). CDR3 length: 13 amino acids. Germline V gene sequence: CDR1 SEHNR, CDR2 FQNEAQ (reference sequence). Trimming stripped 1 base from V and 4 bases from J, with 7 bases between. For the CDR3, the DNA is TGTGCCAGCAGCTTAGGACAGACCTATGGCTACACCTTC. Encoded protein: CASSLGQTYGYTF.

The chain employs TRBV6-5 and TRBJ2-3; TRBD1 or TRBD2 may be the D gene (5 bases each). V was shortened by 11 bases and J by 4 bases, with 13 bases between the two germline ends. Germline CDR1 and CDR2: MNHEY and SVGAGI. The CDR3 has 12 amino acids. The CDR3 DNA follows: TGTGCCGGGGGTACGAGCGCAGATACGCAGTATTTT. This encodes CAGGTSADTQYF.

The V and J genes are TRBV4-1 and TRBJ2-5; tentatively, D is TRBD1 (5 bases). Trimming left V 0 bases short and J 5 bases short, with 16 bases between. This CDR3 has 16 amino acids. Germline CDR1 reads MGHRA; CDR2 reads YSYEKL. CDR3: CASSQDTGPRRETQYF. Written as DNA, the CDR3 is TGCGCCAGCAGCCAAGATACAGGACCCCGACGGGAGACCCAGTACTTC.

The chain combines TRBV10-1 with TRBJ2-2; D is uncertain. V shed 0 bases and J shed 4 bases, with 9 bases lying between them. The CDR3 is 15 amino acids. Germline V gene data show CDR1 as WNHNN and CDR2 as SYGVQD (reference sequence). The CDR3 here is CASSESSVGTGELFF. The CDR3 DNA is TGCGCCAGCAGTGAGTCCTCTGTCGGCACCGGGGAGCTGTTTTTT.

The chain links TRBV28 to TRBJ1-2; 11 positions agree with TRBD1. CDR3 length: 15 amino acids. Per the germline V gene, CDR1 is MDHEN and CDR2 is SYDVKM. Trimming at V came to 6 bases and at J to 4 bases, leaving 7 bases not matched to a gene. The CDR3 region is CASSPWDRGGYGYTF. In DNA, the CDR3 is TGTGCCAGCAGCCCTTGGGACAGGGGGGGCTATGGCTACACCTTC.

The chain employs TRBV27 and TRBJ2-7; 8 nucleotides line up with TRBD1. Trimming at V came to 4 bases and at J to 3 bases, leaving 11 bases not matched to a gene. The CDR3 is 16 amino acids. CDR1 and CDR2 (germline): MNHEY, SMNVEV (reference sequence). CDR3 sequence reads: CASSSPWTGTGYEQYF. The CDR3 bases are TGTGCCAGCAGTTCCCCGTGGACAGGGACTGGCTACGAGCAGTACTTC.

The rearrangement joins TRBV19 to TRBJ2-3; no definite D call. Trimming removed 3 bases at V and 4 bases at J, with 11 bases between. The CDR3 spans 14 residues. CDR1 and CDR2 (germline): LNHDA, SQIVND (reference sequence). The CDR3 is CASSIPFVADTQYF. The CDR3 coding sequence is TGTGCCAGTAGTATCCCCTTTGTAGCAGATACGCAGTATTTT.

This chain links TRBV13 with TRBJ1-1; D call uncertain. The CDR3 runs 14 residues. V was clipped by 0 bases and J by 4 bases, with 9 bases between them. Germline CDR1 PRHDT, CDR2 FYEKMQ (reference sequence). CDR3 DNA: TGTGCCAGCAGCTTAGGTTCAGCGAGCACTGAAGCTTTCTTT. Encoded protein: CASSLGSASTEAFF.

The chain links TRBV10-3 to TRBJ2-7, with 12 bases aligning to TRBD1. V lost 7 bases to trimming and J lost 7 bases; unmatched junction nucleotides: 8. The CDR3 runs to 14 residues. Germline values: CDR1 ENHRY, CDR2 SYGVKD. The CDR3 spells CAITRDRGLREQYF. The CDR3 bases are TGTGCCATCACCAGGGACAGGGGGCTGAGGGAGCAGTACTTC.

The chain combines TRBV5-1 with TRBJ1-2; TRBD1 aligns across 8 bases. Germline values: CDR1 SGHRS, CDR2 YFSETQ. The CDR3 sequence is 14 residues long. Germline trimming cut 3 bases from V and 7 bases from J; bases unmatched to any gene: 8. This chain's CDR3 is CASSSESRGLGYTF. CDR3 in DNA: TGCGCCAGCAGCTCGGAAAGCAGGGGGCTTGGCTACACCTTC.

The V and J genes are TRBV28 and TRBJ2-7, with a weak D call TRBD2 (5 bases). The CDR3 has 12 residues. V was pared by 6 bases and J by 6 bases, with 12 bases between. CDR1 is MDHEN, CDR2 SYDVKM, per germline. CDR3 sequence: CASRAVGGEQYF. The CDR3 region has the DNA TGTGCCAGCAGGGCGGTAGGAGGCGAGCAGTACTTC. The complete variable domain, with remaining parts taken from reference TRBV28 and TRBJ2-7, reads DVKVTQSSRYLVKRTGEKVFLECVQDMDHENMFWYRQDPGLGLRLIYFSYDVKMKEKGDIPEGYSVSREKKERFSLILESASTNQTSMYLCASRAVGGEQYFGPGTRLTVT.

The chain uses TRBV28 and TRBJ2-1; D gene ambiguous. Germline V gene sequence: CDR1 MDHEN, CDR2 SYDVKM. With 5 bases removed from V and 10 bases from J, the gap between germline ends came to 12 bases. The CDR3 has 12 residues. The CDR3 loop is CASSALQSEQFF. The CDR3 DNA reads as TGTGCCAGCAGTGCCTTACAGTCGGAGCAGTTCTTC.

The chain has TRBV30 and TRBJ2-3; possibly TRBD2 for D (6 bases). Germline V gives CDR1 GTSNPN, CDR2 SVGIG (reference sequence). The CDR3 has 14 amino acids. V was shortened by 0 bases and J by 5 bases, with 12 bases between the two germline ends. The DNA for the CDR3 is TGTGCCTGGAGTGTCTTAGCGGAAGTAGATACGCAGTATTTT. Protein product: CAWSVLAEVDTQYF. Drawing the rest from reference TRBV30 and TRBJ2-3, the complete variable domain is SQTIHQWPATLVQPVGSPLSLECTVEGTSNPNLYWYRQAAGRGLQLLFYSVGIGQISSEVPQNLSASRPQDRQFILSSKKLLLSDSGFYLCAWSVLAEVDTQYFGPGTRLTVL.

The chain uses TRBV7-2 and TRBJ2-1; TRBD2 might be the D (5 bases). The CDR3 has 14 residues. Germline V gene sequence: CDR1 SGHTA, CDR2 FQGNSA. Trimming took off 4 bases at V and 10 bases at J, with 17 bases between the two ends. CDR3 coding DNA: TGTGCCAGCAGCTCTGCGGGCGGCGTTGGGGAGCAGTTCTTC. Its protein is CASSSAGGVGEQFF.